A selection of T cell receptor beta chains follows, all from one sample in a study of early T cells in non-severe SARS-CoV-2 infection. A single record per CDR3 protein comes from TCRdb applying MiXCR to the 5' RACE reads. The table has roughly 99,000 distinct CDR3 sequences, approximately 12% seen once. Sample: whole blood, taken at baseline. These TCRs come from an adult who was a healthcare worker with PCR-confirmed SARS-CoV-2 infection or an uninfected control (not recorded which). Both conserved end residues are part of each CDR3. The D gene is left open where the match is weak. Clone sizes are given selectively: once, few, many, or a class where the clone is expanded.

J gene | D gene | clone size | V gene | CDR3 protein | CDR3 DNA
TRBJ1-1 | NA | many | TRBV5-1 | CASSRDGENTEAFF | TGCGCCAGCAGCCGTGACGGCGAGAACACTGAAGCTTTCTTT
TRBJ2-5 | TRBD2 | few | TRBV7-9 | CASSLGLAGGQQETQYF | TGTGCCAGCAGCTTAGGACTAGCGGGAGGGCAGCAAGAGACCCAGTACTTC
TRBJ2-3 | NA | NA | TRBV11-3 | CASSSGLAGKGTDTQYF | TGTGCCAGCAGCTCCGGGCTAGCCGGGAAGGGCACAGATACGCAGTATTTT
TRBJ1-1 | TRBD1 | NA | TRBV27 | CASRLGTGAKGTEAFF | TGTGCCAGCAGACTCGGGACAGGGGCGAAGGGGACTGAAGCTTTCTTT
TRBJ1-2 | NA | NA | TRBV6-5 | CASSWDSTYGYTF | TGTGCCAGCAGTTGGGACTCTACATATGGCTACACCTTC
TRBJ2-7 | NA | few | TRBV25-1 | CASSDGSGQYF | TGTGCCAGCAGTGACGGGAGTGGGCAGTACTTC
TRBJ2-7 | TRBD1 | NA | TRBV7-2 | CASSSRDRGFSYEQYF | TGTGCCAGCAGCTCCCGGGACAGGGGGTTCTCCTACGAGCAGTACTTC
TRBJ2-6 | TRBD2 | NA | TRBV27 | CASSFAGGAGANVLTF | TGTGCCAGCAGTTTCGCGGGGGGCGCTGGGGCCAACGTCCTGACTTTC
TRBJ2-1 | NA | many | TRBV3-1 | CASSQVTRNEQFF | TGTGCCAGCAGCCAAGTTACGAGGAATGAGCAGTTCTTC
TRBJ2-2 | NA | few | TRBV20-1 | CSANRDQRTGGELFF | TGCAGTGCTAACCGGGACCAACGAACCGGCGGGGAGCTGTTTTTT
TRBJ2-7 | NA | few | TRBV6-6 | CASSYADYEQYF | TGTGCCAGCAGTTACGCAGACTACGAGCAGTACTTC
TRBJ2-2 | TRBD1 | NA | TRBV9 | CASSLRGRDTGELFF | TGTGCCAGCAGCCTCAGGGGGCGGGACACCGGGGAGCTGTTTTTT
TRBJ2-1 | NA | many | TRBV30 | CAWNPRGAGNEQFF | TGTGCCTGGAATCCCCGGGGAGCGGGCAATGAGCAGTTCTTC
TRBJ2-3 | NA | many | TRBV5-1 | CASSFRQPSTDTQYF | TGCGCCAGCAGCTTCCGACAGCCTAGCACAGATACGCAGTATTTT
TRBJ1-2 | NA | few | TRBV30 | CAWRGIPFYGYTF | TGTGCCTGGAGAGGCATCCCTTTCTATGGCTACACCTTC
TRBJ1-2 | NA | NA | TRBV14 | CASSLAGGDHNYGYTF | TGTGCCAGCAGCCTAGCGGGGGGCGACCATAACTATGGCTACACCTTC
TRBJ2-7 | TRBD1 | NA | TRBV11-2 | CASSPSSGTGNYEQYF | TGTGCCAGCAGCCCCTCGTCCGGGACAGGGAACTACGAGCAGTACTTC
TRBJ1-1 | NA | NA | TRBV5-5 | CASSFPRIMNTEAFF | TGTGCCAGCAGCTTTCCGCGGATCATGAACACTGAAGCTTTCTTT
TRBJ1-2 | NA | many | TRBV12-3/TRBV12-4 | CASSLGGVANYGYTF | TGTGCCAGCAGTTTAGGGGGAGTCGCTAACTATGGCTACACCTTC
TRBJ2-1 | TRBD2 | few | TRBV3-1 | CASSQDEGREFF | TGTGCCAGCAGCCAAGACGAGGGGAGGGAGTTCTTC
TRBJ2-7 | NA | NA | TRBV3-1 | CASSQAGVYYEQYF | TGTGCCAGCAGCCAAGCGGGGGTCTACTACGAGCAGTACTTC
TRBJ2-5 | NA | many | TRBV11-2 | CASSVPLDGVQETQYF | TGTGCCAGCAGCGTCCCCCTCGACGGGGTCCAAGAGACCCAGTACTTC
TRBJ1-5 | TRBD1 | few | TRBV18 | CASSPSAGQGASGQPQHF | TGTGCCAGCTCACCATCGGCGGGACAGGGGGCCTCCGGGCAGCCCCAGCATTTT
TRBJ2-3 | TRBD1 | NA | TRBV7-3 | CASSKGQVLTDTQYF | TGTGCCAGCAGCAAGGGACAGGTCCTCACAGATACGCAGTATTTT
TRBJ2-4 | NA | NA | TRBV19 | CASSVLSGAKGENIQYF | TGTGCCAGTAGTGTACTAAGCGGAGCCAAGGGGGAAAACATTCAGTACTTC
TRBJ1-3 | NA | NA | TRBV3-1 | CASSQDPASSGNTIYF | TGTGCCAGCAGCCAAGACCCGGCGAGCTCTGGAAACACCATATATTTT
TRBJ1-1 | TRBD1 | many | TRBV9 | CASSTRTGDTEAFF | TGTGCCAGCAGCACCCGAACAGGGGACACTGAAGCTTTCTTT
TRBJ1-6 | NA | few | TRBV7-8 | CASSLRARLDSPLHF | TGTGCCAGCAGCTTAAGGGCCCGCTTAGATTCACCCCTCCACTTT
TRBJ2-7 | NA | NA | TRBV2 | CASREDRVSEQYF | TGTGCCAGCAGGGAGGACAGAGTAAGCGAGCAGTACTTC
TRBJ1-5 | NA | many | TRBV18 | CASSPSRAQPQHF | TGTGCCAGCTCACCATCCAGGGCTCAGCCCCAGCATTTT
TRBJ2-2 | TRBD2 | few | TRBV20-1 | CSAREFGRVDTGELFF | TGCAGTGCTAGAGAATTTGGGAGGGTCGACACCGGGGAGCTGTTTTTT
TRBJ1-1 | TRBD1 | few | TRBV5-1 | CASSSLGQGRTEAFF | TGCGCCAGCAGCTCCCTAGGACAGGGAAGGACTGAAGCTTTCTTT
TRBJ2-3 | NA | NA | TRBV2 | CASSQTGFTDTQYF | TGTGCCAGCAGTCAGACAGGATTCACAGATACGCAGTATTTT
TRBJ2-7 | TRBD2 | few | TRBV28 | CASSSPSGMGRGEQYF | TGTGCCAGCAGTTCCCCTAGCGGGATGGGGAGGGGCGAGCAGTACTTC
TRBJ1-1 | NA | many | TRBV10-3 | CATRAGTALSTEAFF | TGTGCCACCCGGGCGGGGACGGCTCTGAGCACTGAAGCTTTCTTT
TRBJ1-1 | TRBD1 | few | TRBV6-5 | CASSSRQGMYTEAFF | TGTGCCAGCAGTTCCCGACAGGGGATGTACACTGAAGCTTTCTTT
TRBJ2-7 | TRBD2 | NA | TRBV29-1 | CSVQETSGYEQYF | TGCAGCGTGCAAGAAACTAGCGGCTACGAGCAGTACTTC
TRBJ2-2 | TRBD1 | few | TRBV20-1 | CSARDPDRDRYTGELFF | TGCAGTGCTAGAGATCCGGACAGGGACCGCTACACCGGGGAGCTGTTTTTT
TRBJ2-1 | NA | medium-sized | TRBV11-2 | CASSLTRNEQFF | TGTGCCAGCAGCCTAACCCGCAATGAGCAGTTCTTC
TRBJ2-1 | TRBD2 | NA | TRBV2 | CASSDSGAFNEQFF | TGTGCCAGCAGTGATAGCGGGGCGTTCAATGAGCAGTTCTTC
TRBJ2-1 | TRBD1 | medium-sized | TRBV7-8 | CASSLQGADEQFF | TGTGCCAGCAGCTTACAGGGGGCGGATGAGCAGTTCTTC
TRBJ2-4 | NA | few | TRBV6-1 | CASLLAKNIQYF | TGTGCCAGCCTTCTAGCCAAAAACATTCAGTACTTC
TRBJ2-1 | NA | many | TRBV3-1 | CASSLETGFSSNEQFF | TGTGCCAGCAGCCTAGAGACCGGGTTCTCTTCCAATGAGCAGTTCTTC
TRBJ1-1 | NA | few | TRBV27 | CASSLVPRTEAFF | TGTGCCAGCAGTTTGGTCCCACGGACTGAAGCTTTCTTT
TRBJ1-1 | NA | NA | TRBV18 | CASFPGREAEAFF | TGTGCCAGCTTCCCGGGAAGGGAAGCTGAAGCTTTCTTT
TRBJ2-3 | TRBD2 | NA | TRBV11-2 | CASSLLAGPSVTQYF | TGTGCCAGCAGCTTGTTAGCGGGTCCCTCAGTTACGCAGTATTTT
TRBJ2-2 | NA | NA | TRBV19 | CASSIAHHTGELFF | TGTGCCAGTAGTATAGCTCACCACACCGGGGAGCTGTTTTTT
TRBJ2-7 | TRBD2 | few | TRBV6-5 | CASRGGSYEQYF | TGTGCCAGCCGGGGGGGATCCTACGAGCAGTACTTC
TRBJ2-5 | NA | few | TRBV28 | CASRPPVGNQETQYF | TGTGCCAGCAGACCCCCTGTGGGTAACCAAGAGACCCAGTACTTC
TRBJ1-2 | TRBD1 | NA | TRBV6-2/TRBV6-3 | CASSHIGTGAFDGYTF | TGTGCCAGCAGTCACATCGGGACAGGGGCTTTCGATGGCTACACCTTC
TRBJ2-3 | NA | NA | TRBV19 | CASREWGTQYF | TGTGCCAGTCGAGAATGGGGTACGCAGTATTTT